This TCR beta chain was identified during a study of response to subunit inactivated influenza vaccine. Study-level results: Few new T cells, the authors suggested, are recruited by each seasonal influenza vaccination.

The germline V and J ends were trimmed by 4 bases and 2 bases, with 13 bases remaining between them. This CDR3 is built from 14 residues. Germline CDR1 is SGHKS and CDR2 is YYEKEE (reference sequence). At least ten counts were recorded for this clonotype. Its antigen is as yet unknown. TCRdb ran MiXCR on the RT-PCR reads and lists one entry per CDR3 protein. The sample contains under 850,000 distinct CDR3 sequences, about 18% of which appear only once. The receptor's source is a man aged 50 or older who received an inactivated influenza vaccine. V and J are TRBV5-5 and TRBJ2-7; D is unresolved. The starting material was PBMCs from blood, obtained 5 days after vaccination. The CDR3 DNA sequence: TGTGCCAGCAGCCCCAGCCTTTCAACCTACGAGCAGTACTTC. Residues: CASSPSLSTYEQYF.